The rows below give T cell receptor beta chains drawn from one sample of a study of cytomegalovirus exposure and HLA in healthy donors. Only in-frame clones appear in the TCRdb table, and some are missing; sequencing was by immunoSEQ multiplex PCR. The sample carries some 140,000 clones, 70% to 75% recorded once. The sequenced material came from PBMCs. The receptors here all came from a man under 40 in good health and CMV-seronegative. CDR3s include the opening cysteine and the closing phenylalanine or tryptophan. Fields, in order: J gene, clone size, D gene, V gene, CDR3 DNA, CDR3 protein. A D gene is named only where the DNA matches it firmly. A clone size is listed for some rows: how often the clone was seen (once, few, many), or a class if it is expanded.

j_call: TRBJ1-2
clone_size: NA
d_call: TRBD1
v_call: TRBV2
cdr3_nt: TGTGCCAGCAGTGAAGAGCCCGGGACAGGGGAAGGCTACACCTTC
cdr3_aa: CASSEEPGTGEGYTF

j_call: TRBJ2-1
clone_size: NA
d_call: NA
v_call: TRBV5-1
cdr3_nt: TGCGCCAGCTCCTGGGGGGAGGGGGTCATTGAGCAGTTCTTC
cdr3_aa: CASSWGEGVIEQFF

j_call: TRBJ1-1
clone_size: NA
d_call: NA
v_call: TRBV18
cdr3_nt: TGTGCCAGCTCACCAATAGGGGGGGTCCCGAACACTGAAGCTTTCTTT
cdr3_aa: CASSPIGGVPNTEAFF

j_call: TRBJ1-5
clone_size: NA
d_call: NA
v_call: TRBV6-1
cdr3_nt: TGTGCCAGCAGTGAACACGGGGGCAATCAGCCCCAGCATTTT
cdr3_aa: CASSEHGGNQPQHF

j_call: TRBJ1-2
clone_size: NA
d_call: NA
v_call: TRBV5-1
cdr3_nt: TGCGCCAGCAGCTTGGAACAGGGTCCTGGTGGCTACACCTTC
cdr3_aa: CASSLEQGPGGYTF

j_call: TRBJ2-7
clone_size: NA
d_call: NA
v_call: TRBV6-4
cdr3_nt: TGTGCCAGCCGTGTCTTTTACGAGCAGTACTTC
cdr3_aa: CASRVFYEQYF

j_call: TRBJ1-6
clone_size: few
d_call: NA
v_call: TRBV4-3
cdr3_nt: TGCGCCAGCAGCCAATACGGGGGGGGAAATAATTCACCCCTCCACTTT
cdr3_aa: CASSQYGGGNNSPLHF

j_call: TRBJ2-7
clone_size: NA
d_call: NA
v_call: TRBV4-3
cdr3_nt: TGCGCCAGCAGCCAACGTCAGGGTTCCGACGAGCAGTACTTC
cdr3_aa: CASSQRQGSDEQYF

j_call: TRBJ1-5
clone_size: NA
d_call: NA
v_call: TRBV28
cdr3_nt: TGTGCCAGCAGTCCCACGGGTGGGCAGCCCCAGCATTTT
cdr3_aa: CASSPTGGQPQHF

j_call: TRBJ2-3
clone_size: once
d_call: NA
v_call: TRBV4-1
cdr3_nt: TGCGCCAGCAGCCAAGACCGGACTGGCACGGGAAGCCCCACAGATACGCAGTATTTT
cdr3_aa: CASSQDRTGTGSPTDTQYF

j_call: TRBJ2-5
clone_size: NA
d_call: NA
v_call: TRBV11-1
cdr3_nt: TGTGCCAGCAGCGTCGACAGGAGCCAAGAGACCCAGTACTTC
cdr3_aa: CASSVDRSQETQYF

j_call: TRBJ2-5
clone_size: few
d_call: NA
v_call: TRBV5-5
cdr3_nt: TGTGCCAGCAGCTTGGTCGGAGGCGGGGTTGCGGAGACCCAGTACTTC
cdr3_aa: CASSLVGGGVAETQYF

j_call: TRBJ2-2
clone_size: NA
d_call: NA
v_call: TRBV19
cdr3_nt: TGTGCCAGTATCGGTCCCGGGGAGCTGTTTTTT
cdr3_aa: CASIGPGELFF

j_call: TRBJ1-1
clone_size: NA
d_call: NA
v_call: TRBV9
cdr3_nt: TGTGCCAGCAGCCAAGACGGGGGAACTGAAGCTTTCTTT
cdr3_aa: CASSQDGGTEAFF

j_call: TRBJ1-4
clone_size: NA
d_call: TRBD1
v_call: TRBV11-2
cdr3_nt: TGTGCCAGCAGCCAAAGGACAGGAAATGAAAAACTGTTTTTT
cdr3_aa: CASSQRTGNEKLFF

j_call: TRBJ1-2
clone_size: NA
d_call: NA
v_call: TRBV9
cdr3_nt: TGTGCCAGCAGCCCAGCCGGGACAAGAGATGGCTACACCTTC
cdr3_aa: CASSPAGTRDGYTF

j_call: TRBJ2-7
clone_size: NA
d_call: NA
v_call: TRBV2
cdr3_nt: TGTGCCAGCCCCCGGGATAAACAGGGTTCCTACGAGCAGTACTTC
cdr3_aa: CASPRDKQGSYEQYF

j_call: TRBJ2-3
clone_size: few
d_call: NA
v_call: TRBV2
cdr3_nt: TGTGCCAGCAGTGTTAGCGAACGGGGTACGCAGTATTTT
cdr3_aa: CASSVSERGTQYF

j_call: TRBJ2-5
clone_size: NA
d_call: TRBD1
v_call: TRBV5-4
cdr3_nt: TGTGCCAGCAGCTTGCCAGGGGGCGCGGGGACCCAGTACTTC
cdr3_aa: CASSLPGGAGTQYF

j_call: TRBJ1-2
clone_size: NA
d_call: NA
v_call: TRBV5-4
cdr3_nt: TGTGCCAGCAGCTTGGGGACAGATCTCTATGGCTACACCTTC
cdr3_aa: CASSLGTDLYGYTF

j_call: TRBJ2-5
clone_size: NA
d_call: NA
v_call: TRBV19
cdr3_nt: TGTGCCAGTGGGCTAGCAGGTAAAAGGTACCAAGAGACCCAGTACTTC
cdr3_aa: CASGLAGKRYQETQYF

j_call: TRBJ1-2
clone_size: NA
d_call: TRBD1
v_call: TRBV30
cdr3_nt: TGTGCCTGGAGTGCGAAAGGCCCCGGGACAGGGCTGAATGGCTACACCTTC
cdr3_aa: CAWSAKGPGTGLNGYTF

j_call: TRBJ2-1
clone_size: NA
d_call: TRBD1
v_call: TRBV7-2
cdr3_nt: TGTGCCAGCAGCCAACCCTCCCGGGACAGGGTGAATGAGCAGTTCTTC
cdr3_aa: CASSQPSRDRVNEQFF

j_call: TRBJ1-3
clone_size: NA
d_call: NA
v_call: TRBV5-6
cdr3_nt: TGTGCCAGCAGCTTTAGCAGCGGAAACACCATATATTTT
cdr3_aa: CASSFSSGNTIYF

j_call: TRBJ2-1
clone_size: NA
d_call: NA
v_call: TRBV2
cdr3_nt: TGTGCCAGCAGTGAAGCGCCAGGGCAGGGTTCGAAGCAGTTCTTC
cdr3_aa: CASSEAPGQGSKQFF

j_call: TRBJ2-7
clone_size: NA
d_call: NA
v_call: TRBV25-1
cdr3_nt: TGTGCCAGCAGTGATACGGAGGATCCTCTGTACGAGCAGTACTTC
cdr3_aa: CASSDTEDPLYEQYF

j_call: TRBJ2-3
clone_size: NA
d_call: NA
v_call: TRBV11-1
cdr3_nt: TGTGCCAGCAGCCCTCGTTCGGATACGCAGTATTTT
cdr3_aa: CASSPRSDTQYF

j_call: TRBJ2-1
clone_size: NA
d_call: TRBD1
v_call: TRBV9
cdr3_nt: TGTGCCAGCAGCGTAGACACCGGGACAGGGGAACAAAAGTTCTTC
cdr3_aa: CASSVDTGTGEQKFF

j_call: TRBJ2-6
clone_size: NA
d_call: TRBD1
v_call: TRBV7-9
cdr3_nt: TGTGCCAGCTTAGGACAGGGCAACTTTGGGGCCAACGTCCTGACTTTC
cdr3_aa: CASLGQGNFGANVLTF

j_call: TRBJ1-1
clone_size: NA
d_call: TRBD1
v_call: TRBV20-1
cdr3_nt: TGCAGTGCTAGCGGGACAGGGGAAGCTTTCTTT
cdr3_aa: CSASGTGEAFF

j_call: TRBJ2-7
clone_size: many
d_call: NA
v_call: TRBV25-1
cdr3_nt: TGTGCCAGCACCTCCGGGCGGGGCTACGAGCAGTACTTC
cdr3_aa: CASTSGRGYEQYF

j_call: TRBJ1-4
clone_size: few
d_call: TRBD1
v_call: TRBV5-1
cdr3_nt: TGCGCCAGCAGCTTGGCCGGGGACAGGGAAAAACTGTTTTTT
cdr3_aa: CASSLAGDREKLFF

j_call: TRBJ2-5
clone_size: NA
d_call: TRBD1
v_call: TRBV5-1
cdr3_nt: TGCGCCAGCACCCGGACGGGACAGTCACAAGAGACCCAGTACTTC
cdr3_aa: CASTRTGQSQETQYF

j_call: TRBJ1-6
clone_size: NA
d_call: NA
v_call: TRBV28
cdr3_nt: TGTGCCAGCACCCTCCCGCGAGGGGGGGGTCGTAATTCACCCCTCCACTTT
cdr3_aa: CASTLPRGGGRNSPLHF

j_call: TRBJ1-1
clone_size: NA
d_call: NA
v_call: TRBV5-1
cdr3_nt: TGCGCCAGCAGCCCGCGGGGAGCGAACACTGAAGCTTTCTTT
cdr3_aa: CASSPRGANTEAFF

j_call: TRBJ2-5
clone_size: NA
d_call: NA
v_call: TRBV28
cdr3_nt: TGTGCCTCTTTGGGGGGTGGGTATTTGACCCAGTACTTC
cdr3_aa: CASLGGGYLTQYF

j_call: TRBJ1-2
clone_size: NA
d_call: TRBD1
v_call: TRBV28
cdr3_nt: TGTGCCAGCAGCTCCCCGCAGGGGGTCTATGGCTACACCTTC
cdr3_aa: CASSSPQGVYGYTF

j_call: TRBJ1-1
clone_size: NA
d_call: TRBD1
v_call: TRBV19
cdr3_nt: TGTGCCAGTATATCCCGACAGGGCACTGAAGCTTTCTTT
cdr3_aa: CASISRQGTEAFF

j_call: TRBJ2-7
clone_size: NA
d_call: NA
v_call: TRBV5-1
cdr3_nt: TGCGCCAGCAGCTTCCAGGACACGAACGAGCAGTACTTC
cdr3_aa: CASSFQDTNEQYF

j_call: TRBJ1-1
clone_size: few
d_call: TRBD1
v_call: TRBV19
cdr3_nt: TGTGCCAGTAGGACAGGGGGGGTGAACACTGAAGCTTTCTTT
cdr3_aa: CASRTGGVNTEAFF

j_call: TRBJ1-6
clone_size: NA
d_call: TRBD1
v_call: TRBV6-6
cdr3_nt: TGTGCCAGCAGTTACAGTGGGACAGGGGGCAGTTCACCCCTCCACTTT
cdr3_aa: CASSYSGTGGSSPLHF

j_call: TRBJ1-5
clone_size: NA
d_call: TRBD1
v_call: TRBV19
cdr3_nt: TGTGCCAGTAGTGAGGGATGGGACAGGAAGAGGACCCAGCATTTT
cdr3_aa: CASSEGWDRKRTQHF

j_call: TRBJ2-3
clone_size: NA
d_call: NA
v_call: TRBV19
cdr3_nt: TGTGCCAGTAGTTGGTTACCGAGGACAGATACGCAGTATTTT
cdr3_aa: CASSWLPRTDTQYF

j_call: TRBJ1-1
clone_size: NA
d_call: TRBD1
v_call: TRBV10-3
cdr3_nt: TGTGCCATCAGTGAGTCTTTTCCTCCGGGACAGGGGGCCGGTAGCACTGAAGCTTTCTTT
cdr3_aa: CAISESFPPGQGAGSTEAFF

j_call: TRBJ2-6
clone_size: NA
d_call: NA
v_call: TRBV5-6
cdr3_nt: TGTGCCAGCAGCTCTATTAAGGGGGCCAACGTCCTGACTTTC
cdr3_aa: CASSSIKGANVLTF

j_call: TRBJ2-3
clone_size: NA
d_call: TRBD2
v_call: TRBV5-1
cdr3_nt: TGCGCCAGCAGCTTGGGGGCGGGAGTTACAGATACGCAGTATTTT
cdr3_aa: CASSLGAGVTDTQYF

j_call: TRBJ1-2
clone_size: NA
d_call: NA
v_call: TRBV5-6
cdr3_nt: TGTGCCAGCACAGCTTTGGACAGAAACTATGGCTACACCTTC
cdr3_aa: CASTALDRNYGYTF

j_call: TRBJ2-7
clone_size: few
d_call: TRBD2
v_call: TRBV11-2
cdr3_nt: TGTGCCAGCAGACCTACTAGCGGGACTTCCTACGAGCAGTACTTC
cdr3_aa: CASRPTSGTSYEQYF

j_call: TRBJ2-1
clone_size: NA
d_call: NA
v_call: TRBV10-2
cdr3_nt: TGCGCCAGCAGTGAGTCGAGTTACAATGAGCAGTTCTTC
cdr3_aa: CASSESSYNEQFF

j_call: TRBJ2-7
clone_size: NA
d_call: NA
v_call: TRBV6-5
cdr3_nt: TGTGCCAGCAGTTACTCCATGGCCCCTCTGGAGCAGTACTTC
cdr3_aa: CASSYSMAPLEQYF

j_call: TRBJ2-7
clone_size: NA
d_call: TRBD1
v_call: TRBV29-1
cdr3_nt: TGCAGCGTAGAGGGACAGGGGGTTTCCTACGAGCAGTACTTC
cdr3_aa: CSVEGQGVSYEQYF

j_call: TRBJ1-3
clone_size: NA
d_call: NA
v_call: TRBV10-3
cdr3_nt: TGTGCCATCAGTGATCCTCTTAAATCTGGAAACACCATATATTTT
cdr3_aa: CAISDPLKSGNTIYF

j_call: TRBJ2-2
clone_size: few
d_call: TRBD2
v_call: TRBV29-1
cdr3_nt: TGCAGCGTTGTGGCCAGCGGGATAGGAACCGGGGAGCTGTTTTTT
cdr3_aa: CSVVASGIGTGELFF

j_call: TRBJ2-1
clone_size: NA
d_call: TRBD2
v_call: TRBV7-2
cdr3_nt: TGTGCCAGCGCGCCCTCGGGGGGCTCCTACAATGAGCAGTTCTTC
cdr3_aa: CASAPSGGSYNEQFF

j_call: TRBJ2-7
clone_size: NA
d_call: TRBD2
v_call: TRBV6-5
cdr3_nt: TGTGCCAGCAGTTACTCGGACGGGAGGGGGTACGAGCAGTACTTC
cdr3_aa: CASSYSDGRGYEQYF